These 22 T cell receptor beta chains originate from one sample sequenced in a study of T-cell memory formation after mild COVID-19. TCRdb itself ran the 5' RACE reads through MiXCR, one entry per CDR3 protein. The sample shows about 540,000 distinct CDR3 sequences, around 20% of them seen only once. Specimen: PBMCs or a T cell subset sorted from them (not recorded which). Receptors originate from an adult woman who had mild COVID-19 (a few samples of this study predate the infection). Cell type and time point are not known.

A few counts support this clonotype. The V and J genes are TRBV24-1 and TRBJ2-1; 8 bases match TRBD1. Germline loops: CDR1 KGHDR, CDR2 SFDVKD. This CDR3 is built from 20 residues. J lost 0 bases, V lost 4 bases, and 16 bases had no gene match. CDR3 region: CATSDSPGQASYGSYNEQFF. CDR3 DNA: TGTGCCACCAGTGACTCACCGGGACAGGCCTCCTATGGCTCCTACAATGAGCAGTTCTTC.

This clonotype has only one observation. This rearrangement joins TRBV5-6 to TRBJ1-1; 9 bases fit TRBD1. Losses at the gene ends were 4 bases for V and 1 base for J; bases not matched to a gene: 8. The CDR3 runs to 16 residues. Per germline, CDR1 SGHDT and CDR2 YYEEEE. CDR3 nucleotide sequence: TGTGCCAGCAGCCCCGGGACAGGGTGGTGGAACACTGAAGCTTTCTTT. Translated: CASSPGTGWWNTEAFF.

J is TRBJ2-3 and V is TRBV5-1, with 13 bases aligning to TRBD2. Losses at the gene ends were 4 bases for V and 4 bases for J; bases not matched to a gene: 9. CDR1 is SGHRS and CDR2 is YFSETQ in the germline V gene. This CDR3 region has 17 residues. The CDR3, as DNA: TGCGCCAGCAGCCCCACCCTCGGACTAGCGGGGGCAGATACGCAGTATTTT. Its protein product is CASSPTLGLAGADTQYF.

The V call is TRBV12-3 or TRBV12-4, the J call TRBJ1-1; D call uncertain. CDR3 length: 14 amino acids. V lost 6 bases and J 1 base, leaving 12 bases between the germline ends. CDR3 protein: CASRRAGRNTEAFF. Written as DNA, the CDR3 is TGTGCCAGCAGGCGTGCTGGGAGGAACACTGAAGCTTTCTTT.

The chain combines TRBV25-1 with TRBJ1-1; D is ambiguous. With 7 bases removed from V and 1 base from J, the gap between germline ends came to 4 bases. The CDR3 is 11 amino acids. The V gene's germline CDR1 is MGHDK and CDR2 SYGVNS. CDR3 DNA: TGTGCCAGCACACAGAACACTGAAGCTTTCTTT. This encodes CASTQNTEAFF.

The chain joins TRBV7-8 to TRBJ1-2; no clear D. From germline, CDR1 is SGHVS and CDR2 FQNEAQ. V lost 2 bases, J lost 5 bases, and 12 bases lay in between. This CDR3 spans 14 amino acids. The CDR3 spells CASSLRAERYGYTF. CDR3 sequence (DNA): TGTGCCAGCAGCTTACGGGCGGAGAGATATGGCTACACCTTC. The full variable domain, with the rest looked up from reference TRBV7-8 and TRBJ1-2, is GAGVSQSPRYKVAKRGQDVALRCDPISGHVSLFWYQQALGQGPEFLTYFQNEAQLDKSGLPSDRFFAERPEGSVSTLKIQRTQQEDSAVYLCASSLRAERYGYTFGSGTRLTVV.

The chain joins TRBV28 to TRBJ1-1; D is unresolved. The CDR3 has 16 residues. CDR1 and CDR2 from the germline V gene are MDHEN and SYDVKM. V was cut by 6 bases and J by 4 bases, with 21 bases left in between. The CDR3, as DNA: TGTGCCAGCAGCCTCGACCCCGTGAACCTGAGCACTGAAGCTTTCTTT. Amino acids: CASSLDPVNLSTEAFF.

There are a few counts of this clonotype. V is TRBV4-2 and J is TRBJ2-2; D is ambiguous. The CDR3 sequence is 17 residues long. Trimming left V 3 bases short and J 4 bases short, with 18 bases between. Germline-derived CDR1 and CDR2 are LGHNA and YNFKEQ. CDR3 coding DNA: TGTGCCAGCAGCCAGCGACTCGCTACCCCGAGCACCGGGGAGCTGTTTTTT. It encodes CASSQRLATPSTGELFF.

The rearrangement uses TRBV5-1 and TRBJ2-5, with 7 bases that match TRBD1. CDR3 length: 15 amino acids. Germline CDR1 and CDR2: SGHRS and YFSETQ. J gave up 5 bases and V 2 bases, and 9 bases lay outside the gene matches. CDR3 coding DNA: TGCGCCAGCAGCTTAGCGACAGGGATCGGGGAGACCCAGTACTTC. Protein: CASSLATGIGETQYF.

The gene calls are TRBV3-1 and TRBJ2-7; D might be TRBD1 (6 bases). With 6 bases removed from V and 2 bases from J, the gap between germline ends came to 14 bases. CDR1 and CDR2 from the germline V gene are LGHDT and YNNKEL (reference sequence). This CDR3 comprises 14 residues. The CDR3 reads CASSPPGHPYEQYF. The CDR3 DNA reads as TGTGCCAGCAGTCCTCCGGGACACCCCTACGAGCAGTACTTC.

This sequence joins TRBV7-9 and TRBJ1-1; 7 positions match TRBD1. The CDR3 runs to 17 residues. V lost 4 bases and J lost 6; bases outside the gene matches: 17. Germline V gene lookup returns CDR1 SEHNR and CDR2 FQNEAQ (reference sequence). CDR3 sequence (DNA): TGTGCCAGCAGCTCCCCTGCCCTTTATACAGGGGTTGCTGAAGCTTTCTTT. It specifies CASSSPALYTGVAEAFF.

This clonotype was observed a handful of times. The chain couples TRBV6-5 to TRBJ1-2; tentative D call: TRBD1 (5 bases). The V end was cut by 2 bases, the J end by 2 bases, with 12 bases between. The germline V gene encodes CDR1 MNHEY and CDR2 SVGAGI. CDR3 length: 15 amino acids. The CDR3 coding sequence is TGTGCCAGCAGTTACGGGAGCTCAGGGAACTATGGCTACACCTTC. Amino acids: CASSYGSSGNYGYTF.

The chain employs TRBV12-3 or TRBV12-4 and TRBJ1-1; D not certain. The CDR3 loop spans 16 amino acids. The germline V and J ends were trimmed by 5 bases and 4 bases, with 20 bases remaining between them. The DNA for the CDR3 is TGTGCCAGCAGTCGATTCCCGGGCTCCGCCGGCACTGAAGCTTTCTTT. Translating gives CASSRFPGSAGTEAFF.

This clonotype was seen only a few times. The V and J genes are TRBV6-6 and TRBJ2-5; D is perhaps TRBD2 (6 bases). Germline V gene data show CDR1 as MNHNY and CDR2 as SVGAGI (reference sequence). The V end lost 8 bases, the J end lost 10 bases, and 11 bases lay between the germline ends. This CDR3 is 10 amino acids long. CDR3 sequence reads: CASRGEDQYF. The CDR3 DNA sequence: TGTGCCAGCCGCGGGGAAGACCAGTACTTC.

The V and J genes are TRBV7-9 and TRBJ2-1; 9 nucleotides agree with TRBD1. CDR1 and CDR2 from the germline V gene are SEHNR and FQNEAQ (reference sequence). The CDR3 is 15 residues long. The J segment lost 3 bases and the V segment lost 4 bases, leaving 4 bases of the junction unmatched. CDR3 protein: CASSWTGAGYNEQFF. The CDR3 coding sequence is TGTGCCAGCAGCTGGACAGGGGCCGGCTACAATGAGCAGTTCTTC.

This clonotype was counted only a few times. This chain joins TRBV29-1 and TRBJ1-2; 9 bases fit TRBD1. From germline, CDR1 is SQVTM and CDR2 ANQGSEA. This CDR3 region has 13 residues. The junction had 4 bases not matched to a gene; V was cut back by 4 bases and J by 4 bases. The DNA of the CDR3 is TGCAGCGTTGTAGGGACAGGGAGCTATGGCTACACCTTC. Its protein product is CSVVGTGSYGYTF.

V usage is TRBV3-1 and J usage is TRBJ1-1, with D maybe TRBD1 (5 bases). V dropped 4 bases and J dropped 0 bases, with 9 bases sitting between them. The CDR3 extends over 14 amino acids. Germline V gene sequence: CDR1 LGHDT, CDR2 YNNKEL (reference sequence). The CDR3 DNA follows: TGTGCCAGCAGCCGGGGGTCGTTGAACACTGAAGCTTTCTTT. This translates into CASSRGSLNTEAFF.

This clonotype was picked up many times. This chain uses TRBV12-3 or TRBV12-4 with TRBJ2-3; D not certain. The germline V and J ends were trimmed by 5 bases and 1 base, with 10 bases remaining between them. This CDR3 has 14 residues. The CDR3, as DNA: TGTGCCAGCAGTAGATTGACGGGCACAGATACGCAGTATTTT. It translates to CASSRLTGTDTQYF.

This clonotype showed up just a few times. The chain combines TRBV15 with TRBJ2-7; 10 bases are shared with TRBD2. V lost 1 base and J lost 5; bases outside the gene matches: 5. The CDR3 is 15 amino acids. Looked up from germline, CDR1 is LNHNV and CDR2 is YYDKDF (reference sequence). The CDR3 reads CATSRAGTSVNEQYF. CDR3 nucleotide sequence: TGTGCCACCAGCAGAGCGGGGACTAGCGTCAACGAGCAGTACTTC.

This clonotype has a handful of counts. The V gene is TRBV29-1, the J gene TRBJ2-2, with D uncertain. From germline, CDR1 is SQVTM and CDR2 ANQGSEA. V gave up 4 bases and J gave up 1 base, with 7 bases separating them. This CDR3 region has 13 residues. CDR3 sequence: CSVGRMNTGELFF. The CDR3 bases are TGCAGCGTTGGCCGGATGAACACCGGGGAGCTGTTTTTT.

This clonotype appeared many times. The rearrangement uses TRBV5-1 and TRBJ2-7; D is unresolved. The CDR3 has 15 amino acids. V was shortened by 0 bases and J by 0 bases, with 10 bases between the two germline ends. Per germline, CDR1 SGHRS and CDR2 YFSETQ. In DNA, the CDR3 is TGCGCCAGCAGCTTGGCTAGGGAAAACTCCTACGAGCAGTACTTC. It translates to CASSLARENSYEQYF.

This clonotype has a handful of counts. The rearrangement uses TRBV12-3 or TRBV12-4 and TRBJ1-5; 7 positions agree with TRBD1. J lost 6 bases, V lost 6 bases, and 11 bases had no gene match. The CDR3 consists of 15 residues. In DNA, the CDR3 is TGTGCCAGCAGCCACGGCGGGGCAGGGGGTCAGCCCCAGCATTTT. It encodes CASSHGGAGGQPQHF.